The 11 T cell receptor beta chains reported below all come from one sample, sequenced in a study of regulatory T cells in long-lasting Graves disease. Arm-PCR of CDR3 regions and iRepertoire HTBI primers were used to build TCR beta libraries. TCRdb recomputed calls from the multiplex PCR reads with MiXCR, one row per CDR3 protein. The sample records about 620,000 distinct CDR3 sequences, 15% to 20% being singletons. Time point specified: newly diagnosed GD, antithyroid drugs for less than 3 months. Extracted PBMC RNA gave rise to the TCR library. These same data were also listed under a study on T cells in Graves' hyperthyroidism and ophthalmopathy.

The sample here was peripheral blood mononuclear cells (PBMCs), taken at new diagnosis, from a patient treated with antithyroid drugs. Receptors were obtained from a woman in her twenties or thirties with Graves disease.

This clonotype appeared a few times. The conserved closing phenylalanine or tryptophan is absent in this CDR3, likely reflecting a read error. The CDR3 protein is CSVESAGGTYGYTS. Here the CDR3 DNA reads TGCAGCGTTGAATCGGCAGGAGGGACTTATGGCTACACCTCC. The genes are TRBV29-1 and TRBJ1-2, with D tentatively TRBD1 (5 bases). The V gene's germline CDR1 is SQVTM and CDR2 ANQGSEA. The CDR3 sequence is 14 residues long. V dropped 2 bases and J dropped 5 bases, with 15 bases sitting between them.

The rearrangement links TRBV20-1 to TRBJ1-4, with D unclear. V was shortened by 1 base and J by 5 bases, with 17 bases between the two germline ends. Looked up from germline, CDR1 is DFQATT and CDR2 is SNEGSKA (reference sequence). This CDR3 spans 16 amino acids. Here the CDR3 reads CSARVNRRTGNEKLFF. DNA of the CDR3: TGCAGTGCTAGAGTAAACCGCCGGACCGGGAATGAAAAACTGTTTTTT.

The CDR3 loop is CSARDWEGDAPGANVLTF. The CDR3 coding sequence is TGCAGTGCTAGGGACTGGGAGGGAGACGCTCCTGGGGCCAACGTCCTGACTTTC. The rearrangement links TRBV20-1 to TRBJ2-6, with TRBD2 matching over 7 bases. The CDR3 loop spans 18 amino acids. Germline V CDR1 and CDR2: DFQATT, SNEGSKA (reference sequence). J was trimmed by 2 bases and V by 3 bases; bases with no gene match: 13.

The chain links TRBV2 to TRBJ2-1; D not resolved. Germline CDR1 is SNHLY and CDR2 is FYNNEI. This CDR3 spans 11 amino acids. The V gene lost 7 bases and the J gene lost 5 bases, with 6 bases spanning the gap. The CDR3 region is CASIRNNEQFF. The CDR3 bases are TGTGCCAGCATCCGAAACAATGAGCAGTTCTTC.

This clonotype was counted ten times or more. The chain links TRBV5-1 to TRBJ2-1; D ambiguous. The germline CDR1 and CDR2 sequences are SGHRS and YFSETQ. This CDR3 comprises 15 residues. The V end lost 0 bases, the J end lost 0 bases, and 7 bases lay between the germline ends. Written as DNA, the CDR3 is TGCGCCAGCAGCTTGGAGGTTAGCTCCTACAATGAGCAGTTCTTC. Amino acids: CASSLEVSSYNEQFF.

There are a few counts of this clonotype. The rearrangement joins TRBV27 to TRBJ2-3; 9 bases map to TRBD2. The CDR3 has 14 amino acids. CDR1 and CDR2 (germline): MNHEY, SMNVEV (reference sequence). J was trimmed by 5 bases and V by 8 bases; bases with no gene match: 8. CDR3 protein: CASGIAGVEDTQYF. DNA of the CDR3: TGTGCCAGCGGAATAGCGGGAGTTGAAGATACGCAGTATTTT.

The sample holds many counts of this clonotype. CDR3 sequence reads: CASRAPTGFESNEQFF. As DNA, the CDR3 is TGTGCCAGCAGAGCGCCTACAGGGTTCGAATCCAATGAGCAGTTCTTC. The chain uses TRBV6-2 or TRBV6-3 and TRBJ2-1, with D maybe TRBD1 (6 bases). This CDR3 has 16 amino acids. Germline values: CDR1 MNHEY, CDR2 SVGEGT. The V end lost 6 bases, the J end lost 6 bases, and 21 bases lay between the germline ends.

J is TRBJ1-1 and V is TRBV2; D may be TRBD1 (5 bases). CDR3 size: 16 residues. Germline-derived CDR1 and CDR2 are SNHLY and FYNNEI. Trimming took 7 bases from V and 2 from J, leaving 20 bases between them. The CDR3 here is CASTPQGLSGNTEAFF. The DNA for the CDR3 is TGTGCCAGCACCCCCCAGGGATTATCGGGTAACACTGAAGCTTTCTTT.

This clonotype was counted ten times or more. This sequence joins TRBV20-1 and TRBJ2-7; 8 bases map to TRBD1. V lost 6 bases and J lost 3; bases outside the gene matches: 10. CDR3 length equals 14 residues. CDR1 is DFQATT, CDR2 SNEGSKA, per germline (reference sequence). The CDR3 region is CSAARGQADYEQYF. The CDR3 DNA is TGCAGTGCCGCCCGGGGACAGGCCGACTACGAGCAGTACTTC.

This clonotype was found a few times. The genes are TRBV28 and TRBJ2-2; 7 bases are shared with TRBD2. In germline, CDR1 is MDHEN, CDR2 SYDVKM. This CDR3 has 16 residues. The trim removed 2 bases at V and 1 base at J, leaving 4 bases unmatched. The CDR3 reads CASSLTSAWNTGELFF. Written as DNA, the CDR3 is TGTGCCAGCAGTTTAACTAGCGCTTGGAACACCGGGGAGCTGTTTTTT.

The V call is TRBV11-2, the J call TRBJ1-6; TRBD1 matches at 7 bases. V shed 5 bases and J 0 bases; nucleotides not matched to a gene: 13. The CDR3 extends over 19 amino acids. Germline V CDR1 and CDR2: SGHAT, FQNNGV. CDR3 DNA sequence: TGTGCCAGCAGCCGAGGGACAGATCAATTGAGCTCCTATAATTCACCCCTCCACTTT. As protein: CASSRGTDQLSSYNSPLHF.